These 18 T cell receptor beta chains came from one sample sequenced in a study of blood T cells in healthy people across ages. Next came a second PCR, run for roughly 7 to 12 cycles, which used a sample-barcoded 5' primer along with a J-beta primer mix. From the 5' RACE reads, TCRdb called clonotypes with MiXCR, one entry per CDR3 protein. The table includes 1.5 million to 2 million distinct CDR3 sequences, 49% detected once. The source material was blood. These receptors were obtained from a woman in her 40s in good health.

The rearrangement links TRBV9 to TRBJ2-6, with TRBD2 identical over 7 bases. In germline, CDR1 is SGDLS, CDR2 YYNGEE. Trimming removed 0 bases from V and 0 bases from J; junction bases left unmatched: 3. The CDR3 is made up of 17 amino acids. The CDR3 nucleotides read TGTGCCAGCAGCGTAGGTCCGGGGGGCTCTGGGGCCAACGTCCTGACTTTC. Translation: CASSVGPGGSGANVLTF.

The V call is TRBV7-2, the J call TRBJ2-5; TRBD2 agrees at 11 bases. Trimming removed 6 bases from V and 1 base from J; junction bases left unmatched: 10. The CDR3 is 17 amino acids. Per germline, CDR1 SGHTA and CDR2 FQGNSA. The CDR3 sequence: CASRPGRGLAAQETQYF. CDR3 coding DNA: TGTGCCAGCAGGCCTGGGCGGGGACTAGCGGCCCAAGAGACCCAGTACTTC.

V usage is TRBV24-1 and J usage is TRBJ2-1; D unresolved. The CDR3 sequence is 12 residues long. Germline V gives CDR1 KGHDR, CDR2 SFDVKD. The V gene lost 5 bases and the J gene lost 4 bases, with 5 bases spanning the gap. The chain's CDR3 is CATSAAYNEQFF. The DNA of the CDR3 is TGTGCCACCAGTGCGGCTTACAATGAGCAGTTCTTC.

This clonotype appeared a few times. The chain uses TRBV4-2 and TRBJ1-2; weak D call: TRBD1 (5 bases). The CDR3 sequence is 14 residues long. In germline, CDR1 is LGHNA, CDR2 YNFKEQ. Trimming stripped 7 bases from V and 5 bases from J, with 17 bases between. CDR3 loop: CASTEGEGRYGYTF. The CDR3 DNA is TGTGCCAGCACCGAAGGTGAGGGGCGTTATGGCTACACCTTC.

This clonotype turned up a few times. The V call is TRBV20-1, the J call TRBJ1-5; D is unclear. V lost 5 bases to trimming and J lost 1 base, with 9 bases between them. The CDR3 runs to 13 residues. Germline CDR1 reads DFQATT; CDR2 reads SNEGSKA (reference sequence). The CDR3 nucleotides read TGCAGTGCTCGAAGGGTCAGCAATCAGCCCCAGCATTTT. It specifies CSARRVSNQPQHF.

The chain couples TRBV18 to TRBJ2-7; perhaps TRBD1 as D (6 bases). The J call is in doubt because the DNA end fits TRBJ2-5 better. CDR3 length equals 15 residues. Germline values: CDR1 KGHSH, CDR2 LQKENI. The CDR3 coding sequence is TGTGCCAGCTCACCAACTTCAGGGGACCGAGGGACCCAGTACTTC. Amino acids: CASSPTSGDRGTQYF.

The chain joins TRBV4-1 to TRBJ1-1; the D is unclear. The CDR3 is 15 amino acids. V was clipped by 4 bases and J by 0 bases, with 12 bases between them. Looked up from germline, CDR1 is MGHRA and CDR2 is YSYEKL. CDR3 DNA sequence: TGCGCCAGCAGCCTCCAGGCCCACATGAACACTGAAGCTTTCTTT. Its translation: CASSLQAHMNTEAFF.

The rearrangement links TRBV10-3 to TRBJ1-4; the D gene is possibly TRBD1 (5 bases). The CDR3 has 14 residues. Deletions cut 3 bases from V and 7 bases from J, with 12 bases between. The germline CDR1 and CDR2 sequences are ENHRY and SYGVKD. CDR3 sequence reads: CAISDEGAGEKLFF. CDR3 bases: TGTGCCATCAGTGATGAAGGGGCAGGTGAAAAACTGTTTTTT.

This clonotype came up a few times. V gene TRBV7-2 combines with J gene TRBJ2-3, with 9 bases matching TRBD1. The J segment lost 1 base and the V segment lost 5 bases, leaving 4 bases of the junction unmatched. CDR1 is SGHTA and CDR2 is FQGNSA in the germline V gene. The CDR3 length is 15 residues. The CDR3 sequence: CASSIRDRGTDTQYF. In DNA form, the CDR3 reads TGTGCCAGCAGCATCCGGGACAGGGGCACAGATACGCAGTATTTT.

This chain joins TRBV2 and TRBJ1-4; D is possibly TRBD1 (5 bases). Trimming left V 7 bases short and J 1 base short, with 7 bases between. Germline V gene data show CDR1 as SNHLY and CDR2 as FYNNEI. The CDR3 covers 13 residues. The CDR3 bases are TGTGCCAGCAACCAGGGAACTAATGAAAAACTGTTTTTT. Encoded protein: CASNQGTNEKLFF.

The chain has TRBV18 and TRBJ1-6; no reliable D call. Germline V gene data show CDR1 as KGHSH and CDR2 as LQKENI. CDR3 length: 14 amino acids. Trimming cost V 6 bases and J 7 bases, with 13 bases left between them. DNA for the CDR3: TGTGCCAGCTCCGAACGGAGAGAAAATTCACCCCTCCACTTT. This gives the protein CASSERRENSPLHF. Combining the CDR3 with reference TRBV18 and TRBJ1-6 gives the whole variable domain NAGVMQNPRHLVRRRGQEARLRCSPMKGHSHVYWYRQLPEEGLKFMVYLQKENIIDESGMPKERFSAEFPKEGPSILRIQQVVRGDSAAYFCASSERRENSPLHFGNGTRLTVT.

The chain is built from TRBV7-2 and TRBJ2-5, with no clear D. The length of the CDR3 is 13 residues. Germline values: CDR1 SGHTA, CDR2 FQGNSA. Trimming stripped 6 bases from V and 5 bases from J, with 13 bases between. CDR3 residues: CASRRAPGETQYF. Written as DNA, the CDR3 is TGTGCCAGCAGACGGGCCCCCGGGGAGACCCAGTACTTC.

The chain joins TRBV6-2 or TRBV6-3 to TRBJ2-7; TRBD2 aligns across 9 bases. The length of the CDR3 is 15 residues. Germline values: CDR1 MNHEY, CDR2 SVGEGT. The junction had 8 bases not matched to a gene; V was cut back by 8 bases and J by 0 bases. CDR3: CASHSELAGSYEQYF. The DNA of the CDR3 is TGTGCCAGCCACTCGGAACTAGCGGGCTCCTACGAGCAGTACTTC.

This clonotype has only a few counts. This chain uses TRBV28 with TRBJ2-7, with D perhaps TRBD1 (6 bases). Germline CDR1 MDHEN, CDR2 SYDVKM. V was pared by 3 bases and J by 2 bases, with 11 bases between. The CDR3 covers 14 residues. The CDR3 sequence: CASSFVTGTYEQYF. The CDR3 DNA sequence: TGTGCCAGCAGTTTTGTGACAGGCACCTACGAGCAGTACTTC.

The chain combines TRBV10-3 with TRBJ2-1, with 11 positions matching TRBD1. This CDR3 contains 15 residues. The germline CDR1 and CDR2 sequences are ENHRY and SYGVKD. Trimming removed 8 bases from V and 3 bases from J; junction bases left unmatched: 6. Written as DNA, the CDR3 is TGTGCCATCCGGGACAGGGGGTTCCTCTACAATGAGCAGTTCTTC. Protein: CAIRDRGFLYNEQFF.

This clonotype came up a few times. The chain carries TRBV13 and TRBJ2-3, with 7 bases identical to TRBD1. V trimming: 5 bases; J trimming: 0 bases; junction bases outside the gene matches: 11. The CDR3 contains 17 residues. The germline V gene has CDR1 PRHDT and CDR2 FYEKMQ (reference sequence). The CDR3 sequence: CASSAIGTAASTDTQYF. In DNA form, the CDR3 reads TGTGCCAGCAGCGCGATCGGGACAGCAGCTAGCACAGATACGCAGTATTTT.

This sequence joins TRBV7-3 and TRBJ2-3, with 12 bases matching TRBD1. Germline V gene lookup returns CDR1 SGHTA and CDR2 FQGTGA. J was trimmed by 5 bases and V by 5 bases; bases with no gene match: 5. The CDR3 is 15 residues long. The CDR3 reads CASSAGTGGRDTQYF. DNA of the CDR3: TGTGCCAGCAGCGCCGGGACAGGGGGCAGAGATACGCAGTATTTT. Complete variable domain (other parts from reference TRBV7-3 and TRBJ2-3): GAGVSQTPSNKVTEKGKYVELRCDPISGHTALYWYRQSLGQGPEFLIYFQGTGAADDSGLPNDRFFAVRPEGSVSTLKIQRTERGDSAVYLCASSAGTGGRDTQYFGPGTRLTVL.

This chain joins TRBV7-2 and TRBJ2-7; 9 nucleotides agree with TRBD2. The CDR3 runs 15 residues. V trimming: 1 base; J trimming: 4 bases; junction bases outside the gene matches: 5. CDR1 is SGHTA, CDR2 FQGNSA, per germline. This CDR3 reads CASSLERGVRYEQYF. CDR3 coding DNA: TGTGCCAGCAGCTTAGAGCGGGGGGTTCGGTACGAGCAGTACTTC.